The clone carrying this T cell receptor beta chain has just one count. Libraries were prepared by immunoSEQ multiplex PCR; TCRdb keeps only in-frame clonotypes and omits some of them. This table has around 60,000 clones, 70% to 90% appearing once. This sample was included in a study of T cell changes during pregnancy in multiple sclerosis. V shed 2 bases and J shed 5 bases, with 6 bases lying between them. Germline CDR1 MGHRA, CDR2 YSYEKL. The CDR3 extends over 13 amino acids. This material consisted of peripheral blood, taken in the first trimester of pregnancy. This sequence joins TRBV4-1 and TRBJ2-2; no reliable D call. This receptor was identified in a female donor with multiple sclerosis, enrolled in a pregnancy study. CDR3 coding DNA: TGCGCCAGCAGCCAACGACATACCGGGGAGCTGTTTTTT. Protein product: CASSQRHTGELFF.